A selection of T cell receptor beta chains follows, all from one sample in a study of human T cells and chemical hapten exposure. MiXCR was run by TCRdb on the RACE reads, yielding one entry per CDR3 protein. The data show around 99,000 distinct CDR3 sequences, around 11% seen once. The sample in question was whole blood, obtained in connection with sensitization to the hapten diphenylcyclopropenone (DPC). The receptors were sampled from a woman in her forties with alopecia areata. Some clones in this sample may be carry-over from other donors' samples. Both conserved end residues are part of each CDR3. A D gene is named only where the DNA matches it firmly. Rows give clone size only sometimes, using once, few, many, or a class for an expanded clone.

size,V,D,J,length,DNA,CDR3
-,TRBV10-3,TRBD1,TRBJ2-3,18,TGTGCCATCAGGCCGGGACAGGGGGCAGGAGCGGCCACAGATACGCAGTATTTT,CAIRPGQGAGAATDTQYF
once,TRBV5-4,-,TRBJ2-2,12,TGTGCCAGCAGCCCCGAGGCCGGGGAGCTGTTTTTT,CASSPEAGELFF
-,TRBV28,-,TRBJ2-7,16,TGTGCCAGCACCCCCCGGACAGGGAGGGGATCCTACGAGCAGTACTTC,CASTPRTGRGSYEQYF
-,TRBV6-2/TRBV6-3,-,TRBJ2-1,13,TGTGCCAGCAGTTACTCCCGACTCGATGCCAAATTCTTC,CASSYSRLDAKFF
few,TRBV5-4,TRBD1,TRBJ1-6,15,TGTGCCAGCAGCTCCGGGACAGGTTTGAATTCACCCCTCCACTTT,CASSSGTGLNSPLHF
medium-sized,TRBV5-1,TRBD1,TRBJ2-5,16,TGCGCCAGCAGCCCGCACGGACAGGGAGGACAAGAGACCCAGTACTTC,CASSPHGQGGQETQYF
-,TRBV24-1,-,TRBJ2-1,12,TGTGCCACCAGTGATTTGGGGAGTGAGCAGTTCTTC,CATSDLGSEQFF
-,TRBV6-6,-,TRBJ2-7,14,TGTGCCAGCACCCGAGGACGGGGAACCTACGAGCAGTACTTC,CASTRGRGTYEQYF
-,TRBV6-5,TRBD1,TRBJ1-2,15,TGTGCCAGCAGCCGGACAGGGTTTGAATCCGCGGGCTACACCTTC,CASSRTGFESAGYTF
many,TRBV18,TRBD1,TRBJ2-7,14,TGTGCCAGCTCACAGGGGGCTGGGGTATACGAGCAGTACTTC,CASSQGAGVYEQYF
many,TRBV5-1,-,TRBJ2-7,12,TGCGCCAGCAGCCAACAGGGCTACGAGCAGTACTTC,CASSQQGYEQYF
many,TRBV27,TRBD2,TRBJ2-5,15,TGTGCCAGCAGTTCCAGGACTAGCGGAGGGGAGACCCAGTACTTC,CASSSRTSGGETQYF
-,TRBV5-5,-,TRBJ2-2,13,TGTGCCAGCAGCTTGGGCTACACCGGGGAGCTGTTTTTT,CASSLGYTGELFF
-,TRBV28,-,TRBJ1-2,13,TGTGCCTGCAAAGACCATGTTCTATATGGCTACACCTTC,CACKDHVLYGYTF
-,TRBV6-2/TRBV6-3,TRBD1,TRBJ2-1,16,TGTGCCAGCAGTTACCGGTCCGGGACAGGGGTCCGTGAGCAGTTCTTC,CASSYRSGTGVREQFF
few,TRBV7-2,-,TRBJ2-5,12,TGTGCCAGCAGCACCCAGGGGAGCACCCAGTACTTC,CASSTQGSTQYF
-,TRBV18,-,TRBJ2-1,13,TGTGCCAGCTCACCACCGTCAGTTGATGAGCAGTTCTTC,CASSPPSVDEQFF
few,TRBV4-3,-,TRBJ2-7,15,TGCGCCAGCAGCCAAGATAGAACTAGTGGCTACGAGCAGTACTTC,CASSQDRTSGYEQYF
-,TRBV27,TRBD1,TRBJ2-7,15,TGTGCCAGCAGTTCGCCGGGACAGGGTACCTACGAGCAGTACTTC,CASSSPGQGTYEQYF
many,TRBV11-2,TRBD1,TRBJ2-7,15,TGTGCCAGCAGCTTAGGGGGACAGGGGGTATACGAGCAGTACTTC,CASSLGGQGVYEQYF
-,TRBV10-3,-,TRBJ1-4,14,TGTGCCATCAGAGCCGGGACGGGGAATGAAAAACTGTTTTTT,CAIRAGTGNEKLFF
few,TRBV9,TRBD2,TRBJ2-1,15,TGTGCCAGCAGCGCGACTAGCGGGAGGGTCGGTGAGCAGTTCTTC,CASSATSGRVGEQFF
-,TRBV12-3/TRBV12-4,-,TRBJ1-5,13,TGTGCCAGCAGTTCCCCCCCCGATCAGCCCCAGCATTTT,CASSSPPDQPQHF
few,TRBV9,TRBD1,TRBJ2-5,13,TGTGCCAGCAGCGTAGACAGGGGGGAGACCCAGTACTTC,CASSVDRGETQYF
few,TRBV3-2,-,TRBJ2-5,16,TGTGCCAGCAGCCAAGATCCACAGGGGGCAAGAGAGACCCAGTACTTC,CASSQDPQGARETQYF
few,TRBV20-1,-,TRBJ1-1,10,TGCAGACCCCGGGACTCTGAAGCTTTCTTT,CRPRDSEAFF
-,TRBV9,-,TRBJ1-3,13,TGTGCCAGCAGACCGTTGCAAGGAAACACCATATATTTT,CASRPLQGNTIYF
few,TRBV7-2,TRBD2,TRBJ2-5,16,TGTGCCAGCAGCTTAGGCCCCCACGCTAGCGGCGAGACCCAGTACTTC,CASSLGPHASGETQYF
-,TRBV5-1,TRBD1,TRBJ2-7,13,TGCGCCAGCACGGGACAGGTCGCTTACGAGCAGTACTTC,CASTGQVAYEQYF
many,TRBV19,-,TRBJ1-1,20,TGTGCCAGTAGTATTTATTCCGGTTCTTGGTCGGACAGCGGGAACACTGAAGCTTTCTTT,CASSIYSGSWSDSGNTEAFF
many,TRBV11-2,-,TRBJ2-5,14,TGTGCCAGCAGCCGAGGGATGTTCCAAGAGACCCAGTACTTC,CASSRGMFQETQYF
many,TRBV20-1,-,TRBJ2-7,12,TGCAGTGCTAGGGTCCAGAACTACGAGCAGTACTTC,CSARVQNYEQYF
many,TRBV10-3,-,TRBJ1-5,13,TGTGCCATCAGTCGGGAAAGCAATCAGCCCCAGCATTTT,CAISRESNQPQHF
few,TRBV7-2,-,TRBJ2-2,16,TGTGCCAGCAGCTTAGTGGCGGGGCTCAACACCGGGGAGCTGTTTTTT,CASSLVAGLNTGELFF
few,TRBV24-1,TRBD2,TRBJ2-3,17,TGTGCCACCAGTGAACTGAGACTAGCGGGAGGAACAGATACGCAGTATTTT,CATSELRLAGGTDTQYF